This TCR beta chain comes out of a study of PD-1 blockade in classical Hodgkin lymphoma. Using immunoSEQ multiplex PCR, the repertoire was profiled, and TCRdb retains in-frame clones only, with some absent. The sample yields 14,000 to 15,000 clones, approximately 91% seen once. Time point here: newly diagnosed, previously untreated cHL patient sample. Applied to thawed PBMCs, magnetic negative selection was the method used to isolate CD8+ T cells. Comment on this clone: The antigen is not known.

Germline V lookup: CDR1 MGHRA, CDR2 YSYEKL. V lost 1 base, J lost 1 base, and 10 bases lay in between. The CDR3 length is 15 residues. Study-level points and caveats: As was reported, newly diagnosed patients showed lower baseline TCR diversity than healthy donors did.

The sequence was obtained from a human donor with classical Hodgkin lymphoma. The V call is TRBV4-1, the J call TRBJ2-5; no definite D call. The sample consisted of CD8+ T cells from blood. This CDR3 reads CASSQAGDFQETQYF. The CDR3 DNA reads TGCGCCAGCAGCCAAGCGGGTGACTTCCAAGAGACCCAGTACTTC.